Here is one T cell receptor (beta chain) with its context. This specimen belongs to a study of T cell changes during pregnancy in multiple sclerosis. V was pared by 0 bases and J by 4 bases, with 18 bases between. The CDR3 totals 17 residues. CDR1 and CDR2 from the germline V gene are SGHAT and FQNNGV. The protocol was immunoSEQ multiplex PCR, while the TCRdb copy is restricted to in-frame clones and leaves out a portion. This repertoire shows about 58,000 clones, 90% to 95% found once; its top ten account for less than 4.5%. The receptor comes from a female donor with multiple sclerosis, enrolled in a pregnancy study. Sample: CD8+ T cells from peripheral blood mononuclear cells, taken in the second trimester of pregnancy. The chain carries TRBV11-2 and TRBJ1-2, with D perhaps TRBD1 (5 bases). This chain's CDR3 is CASSLEGGDVGPYGYTF. The CDR3 DNA reads as TGTGCCAGCAGCTTAGAGGGGGGGGACGTCGGGCCCTATGGCTACACCTTC. The full variable domain, in which reference TRBV11-2 and TRBJ1-2 provide the parts outside the CDR3, is EAGVAQSPRYKIIEKRQSVAFWCNPISGHATLYWYQQILGQGPKLLIQFQNNGVVDDSQLPKDRFSAERLKGVDSTLKIQPAKLEDSAVYLCASSLEGGDVGPYGYTFGSGTRLTVV.